This T cell receptor beta chain was recorded in a study of cytomegalovirus exposure and HLA in healthy donors. Study outcomes and limitations: Analysis performed later found under 20,000 TCR beta sequences associated with HLA alleles at 0.05 false discovery rate.

Per germline, CDR1 SGDLS and CDR2 YYNGEE. The CDR3 length is 13 residues. Trimming stripped 0 bases from V and 8 bases from J, with 11 bases between. Primers for the PCR totalled 60 Vbeta and 13 Jbeta. Produced via immunoSEQ multiplex PCR; TCRdb's table is partial and in-frame only. The sample gives 35,000 to 45,000 clones, about 50% of which show up once; 9.5% to 13% is in the top ten. Turning to this clone: No antigen is known for it.

The chain is built from TRBV9 and TRBJ1-1, with unresolved D. Sequenced sample: PBMCs. The origin of this receptor is a human donor in good health. CDR3 nucleotide sequence: TGTGCCAGCAGCGTAGATGGAAGGAGAGAAGCTTTCTTT. It codes for CASSVDGRREAFF.